The 32 T cell receptor beta chains given below trace back to one sample, sequenced in a study of CD8+CD57+ T cells in acquired aplastic anemia. Researchers used genomic DNA as the template to profile TCR beta VDJ and CDR3. TCRdb fed the reads into MiXCR, producing one record per CDR3 protein. Of approximately 200,000 distinct CDR3 sequences in the sample, roughly 55% were seen once. Material for sequencing was sorted CD4+, CD8+, or CD8+CD57+ T cells (not recorded which) from PBMCs. Receptors were obtained from a human donor in good health.

This clonotype was seen a handful of times. The chain combines TRBV15 with TRBJ1-2, with D possibly matching TRBD1 (6 bases). CDR1 is LNHNV and CDR2 is YYDKDF in the germline V gene (reference sequence). This CDR3 region has 15 residues. V was shortened by 4 bases and J by 6 bases, with 18 bases between the two germline ends. The CDR3 spells CATSTRVAPGDGYTF. The CDR3 DNA follows: TGTGCCACCAGCACCCGAGTGGCTCCAGGGGATGGCTACACCTTC.

The CDR3 loop is CASSVNDGTNTGELFF. The CDR3 coding sequence is TGTGCCAGCAGCGTAAACGACGGGACGAACACCGGGGAGCTGTTTTTT. This chain uses TRBV9 with TRBJ2-2, with D possibly being TRBD2 (5 bases). V lost 1 base and J lost 0, with 10 bases in between. Germline-derived CDR1 and CDR2 are SGDLS and YYNGEE. The CDR3 is 16 amino acids.

This clonotype has ten or more counts. The chain uses TRBV13 and TRBJ2-7; D call uncertain. The CDR3 is 14 amino acids. Looked up from germline, CDR1 is PRHDT and CDR2 is FYEKMQ (reference sequence). The V gene lost 5 bases and the J gene lost 0 bases, with 11 bases spanning the gap. The chain's CDR3 is CASSMLRSSYEQYF. The DNA of the CDR3 is TGTGCCAGCAGCATGTTGAGAAGCTCCTACGAGCAGTACTTC. Together with reference TRBV13 and TRBJ2-7, the CDR3 gives the full variable domain: AAGVIQSPRHLIKEKRETATLKCYPIPRHDTVYWYQQGPGQDPQFLISFYEKMQSDKGSIPDRFSAQQFSDYHSELNMSSLELGDSALYFCASSMLRSSYEQYFGPGTRLTVT.

This clonotype has ten or more counts. The chain employs TRBV9 and TRBJ1-2; the D gene is possibly TRBD1 (6 bases). Germline CDR1 and CDR2: SGDLS and YYNGEE. Deletions cut 0 bases from V and 7 bases from J, with 7 bases between. The CDR3 is 12 amino acids. This CDR3 is CASSVGQAGYTF. CDR3 DNA sequence: TGTGCCAGCAGCGTAGGACAGGCTGGCTACACCTTC.

This clonotype was found once. The rearrangement joins TRBV11-1 to TRBJ1-6; D may be TRBD1 (6 bases). Germline values: CDR1 SGHAT, CDR2 FQDESV (reference sequence). The CDR3 length is 15 residues. The V end was cut by 4 bases, the J end by 7 bases, with 14 bases between. CDR3 DNA sequence: TGTGCCAGCAGCTCCCTTCGGACAGAAAATTCACCCCTCCACTTT. It is translated as CASSSLRTENSPLHF.

The genes are TRBV9 and TRBJ1-5; a possible D gene is TRBD1 (5 bases). The CDR3 contains 15 residues. Germline CDR1 SGDLS, CDR2 YYNGEE. V dropped 4 bases and J dropped 7 bases, with 18 bases sitting between them. This chain's CDR3 is CASSTGGASEQPQHF. DNA for the CDR3: TGTGCCAGCAGCACAGGCGGGGCAAGCGAGCAGCCCCAGCATTTT.

This chain connects TRBV29-1 to TRBJ2-5, with TRBD2 identical over 12 bases. Germline-derived CDR1 and CDR2 are SQVTM and ANQGSEA. This CDR3 is 15 amino acids long. V dropped 3 bases and J dropped 2; count of bases not matched to a gene: 4. The CDR3 loop is CSVDGLAGGQETQYF. In nucleotides, the CDR3 is TGCAGCGTTGACGGGCTAGCGGGGGGGCAAGAGACCCAGTACTTC.

This chain connects TRBV7-4 to TRBJ2-1, with D perhaps TRBD1 (5 bases). The CDR3 is made up of 15 amino acids. Germline-derived CDR1 and CDR2 are SGHVT and SQSDAQ. The V and J ends lost 0 bases and 4 bases respectively, with 10 bases between them. Here the CDR3 DNA reads TGTGCCAGCAGCTTAGCAGGACAAGCTTACAATGAGCAGTTCTTC. The encoded protein is CASSLAGQAYNEQFF.

This clonotype has just a few counts. This rearrangement joins TRBV10-3 to TRBJ1-2; TRBD1 matches 8 bases. The J segment lost 7 bases and the V segment lost 4 bases, leaving 8 bases of the junction unmatched. The CDR3 is 14 amino acids. Germline V lookup: CDR1 ENHRY, CDR2 SYGVKD. Here the CDR3 DNA reads TGTGCCATCAGTGCGGACAGGGACGTTCGTGGCTACACCTTC. Its translation: CAISADRDVRGYTF.

The chain carries TRBV11-3 and TRBJ2-5, with D tentatively TRBD2 (6 bases). The V end lost 1 base, the J end lost 5 bases, and 11 bases lay between the germline ends. Germline V gives CDR1 SGHNT, CDR2 YENEEA. The CDR3 runs 14 residues. This CDR3 is CASSLGGVEETQYF. Here the CDR3 DNA reads TGTGCCAGCAGCTTAGGGGGGGTTGAGGAGACCCAGTACTTC.

The chain joins TRBV25-1 to TRBJ2-3; TRBD2 aligns across 14 bases. The ends lost 4 bases at V and 1 base at J; junction bases unmatched: 10. The CDR3 spans 19 residues. Germline CDR1 is MGHDK and CDR2 is SYGVNS. In DNA, the CDR3 is TGTGCCAGCAGTGCTACCGGACTAGCGGGAGGTGGAGGCACAGATACGCAGTATTTT. Its translation is CASSATGLAGGGGTDTQYF.

This clonotype was seen only a few times. This rearrangement joins TRBV20-1 to TRBJ2-2, with D tentatively TRBD2 (6 bases). CDR1 and CDR2 (germline): DFQATT, SNEGSKA (reference sequence). The CDR3 totals 13 residues. Trimming took off 5 bases at V and 0 bases at J, with 7 bases between the two ends. DNA for the CDR3: TGCAGTGCTGGGACTGCGAACACCGGGGAGCTGTTTTTT. This sequence encodes CSAGTANTGELFF.

The V call is TRBV7-8, the J call TRBJ2-1; D unresolved. This CDR3 contains 12 residues. From germline, CDR1 is SGHVS and CDR2 FQNEAQ. The germline V and J ends were trimmed by 4 bases and 12 bases, with 13 bases remaining between them. For the CDR3, the DNA is TGTGCCAGCAGCTCGTGGTCCAGTAGGCAGTTCTTC. It encodes CASSSWSSRQFF.

This clonotype was observed a single time. The rearrangement joins TRBV20-1 to TRBJ1-1, with D unresolved. Germline assignment: CDR1 DFQATT and CDR2 SNEGSKA (reference sequence). Trimming stripped 1 base from V and 2 bases from J, with 8 bases between. This CDR3 comprises 13 residues. The DNA of the CDR3 is TGCAGTGCTAGAGCTCGGTTAAACACTGAAGCTTTCTTT. Its protein is CSARARLNTEAFF.

This clonotype came up many times. V usage is TRBV5-6 and J usage is TRBJ1-3; D may be TRBD1 (6 bases). V lost 0 bases and J 0 bases, leaving 13 bases between the germline ends. CDR1 and CDR2 from the germline V gene are SGHDT and YYEEEE. This CDR3 has 17 residues. The CDR3 here is CASSLERRGFSGNTIYF. The CDR3 nucleotides are TGTGCCAGCAGCTTGGAGCGCAGGGGTTTCTCTGGAAACACCATATATTTT.

This clonotype was recorded only once. This sequence joins TRBV24-1 and TRBJ2-7, with 7 bases that match TRBD1. Germline lookup yields CDR1 KGHDR and CDR2 SFDVKD. Unmatched junction bases numbered 7, after V lost 4 bases and J lost 2 bases. CDR3 size: 15 residues. The DNA for the CDR3 is TGTGCCACCAGTGAGGGGACAGAGGAAACCTACGAGCAGTACTTC. Its translation: CATSEGTEETYEQYF.

Many counts were recorded for this clonotype. The V gene is TRBV7-6, the J gene TRBJ2-3, with no clear D. In germline, CDR1 is SGHVS, CDR2 FNYEAQ. The CDR3 extends over 15 amino acids. V was cut by 7 bases and J by 0 bases, with 14 bases left in between. The CDR3 spells CASKTGPHSTDTQYF. Here the CDR3 DNA reads TGTGCCAGCAAAACCGGCCCCCATAGCACAGATACGCAGTATTTT.

The chain combines TRBV2 with TRBJ1-3, with D possibly matching TRBD1 (6 bases). The CDR3 consists of 15 residues. Looked up from germline, CDR1 is SNHLY and CDR2 is FYNNEI. The ends were cut back, 3 bases at V and 4 bases at J, with 13 bases in the middle. CDR3 loop: CASSDLQGSGNTIYF. As DNA, the CDR3 is TGTGCCAGCAGTGACCTACAGGGTTCCGGAAACACCATATATTTT.

Note on this clonotype: In this CDR3 the conserved last residue, phenylalanine or tryptophan, is missing, so a read error is likely. V gene TRBV2 combines with J gene TRBJ2-2, with D unresolved. Germline CDR1 and CDR2: SNHLY and FYNNEI. The CDR3 totals 17 residues. Written as DNA, the CDR3 is TGTACCAGCAGCTTATCAGTGGGCGCACTAATCACCGGGGAGCTGTTTTCT. Protein: CTSSLSVGALITGELFS.

The rearrangement links TRBV30 to TRBJ2-7, with D possibly being TRBD1 (5 bases). CDR1 and CDR2 (germline): GTSNPN, SVGIG (reference sequence). This CDR3 comprises 16 residues. Trimming stripped 5 bases from V and 0 bases from J, with 20 bases between. The CDR3 sequence: CAWGFGKGRASYEQYF. CDR3 coding DNA: TGTGCCTGGGGTTTCGGAAAGGGCAGGGCCTCCTACGAGCAGTACTTC.

V and J are TRBV5-1 and TRBJ2-1; the match to TRBD2 covers 12 bases. CDR3 length: 16 residues. Germline V gives CDR1 SGHRS, CDR2 YFSETQ. Trimming took 1 base from V and 8 from J; bases not matched to a gene: 7. The CDR3 coding sequence is TGCGCCAGCAGCTTGTCGGCTAGCGGGGGGGACCATGAGCAGTTCTTC. This sequence encodes CASSLSASGGDHEQFF.

Turning to this clonotype: This is likely a read error, given that the CDR3 carries no conserved phenylalanine or tryptophan at its end. The genes are TRBV5-6 and TRBJ1-1, with D perhaps TRBD1 (5 bases). V lost 2 bases and J lost 0, with 8 bases in between. This CDR3 has 14 residues. CDR1 is SGHDT, CDR2 YYEEEE, per germline. The CDR3 region is CASSFQDMNTEAFL. The DNA of the CDR3 is TGTGCCAGCAGCTTCCAGGACATGAACACTGAAGCTTTCCTT.

This clonotype has more than one count but fewer than ten. V usage is TRBV15 and J usage is TRBJ2-7; perhaps TRBD2 as D (5 bases). The ends were cut back, 0 bases at V and 2 bases at J, with 8 bases in the middle. This CDR3 is 14 amino acids long. Germline CDR1 LNHNV, CDR2 YYDKDF (reference sequence). The CDR3 region is CATSREAGPYEQYF. In nucleotides, the CDR3 is TGTGCCACCAGCAGAGAGGCGGGCCCCTACGAGCAGTACTTC.

Turning to this clonotype: A junction boundary mismatches the germline segment, possibly from a read error. This chain uses TRBV20-1 with TRBJ2-7, with D possibly matching TRBD2 (7 bases). The length of the CDR3 is 14 residues. The germline V gene encodes CDR1 DFQATT and CDR2 SNEGSKA (reference sequence). The CDR3 region is CSAPGGGGRDERYF. CDR3 nucleotides: TGCAGTGCCCCTGGGGGGGGGGGGCGCGACGAGCGGTACTTC.

This clonotype has just one count. This chain joins TRBV7-9 and TRBJ2-7, with TRBD1 matching 10 bases. CDR1 and CDR2 (germline): SEHNR, FQNEAQ (reference sequence). V trimming: 7 bases; J trimming: 5 bases; junction bases outside the gene matches: 11. The CDR3 is made up of 15 amino acids. For the CDR3, the DNA is TGTGCCAGCAACCATGGGGACAGGGGCGAGGACGAGCAGTACTTC. Translation gives CASNHGDRGEDEQYF.

This clonotype was seen a few times. The chain links TRBV7-9 to TRBJ1-1; D gene ambiguous. V was clipped by 3 bases and J by 1 base, with 6 bases between them. The germline V gene encodes CDR1 SEHNR and CDR2 FQNEAQ (reference sequence). This CDR3 contains 13 residues. The CDR3 DNA reads as TGTGCCAGCAGCTTGGTACAGAACACTGAAGCTTTCTTT. It specifies CASSLVQNTEAFF.

In this sample, this clonotype turned up many times. The CDR3 spells CASSALRDAATQAEKLFF. The CDR3 coding sequence is TGTGCCAGCAGCGCTCTCCGGGACGCCGCTACGCAGGCCGAAAAACTGTTTTTT. The chain couples TRBV7-9 to TRBJ1-4; the D gene is possibly TRBD1 (5 bases). Germline loops: CDR1 SEHNR, CDR2 FQNEAQ (reference sequence). Trimming stripped 5 bases from V and 8 bases from J, with 27 bases between. The CDR3 consists of 18 residues.

The sample holds many counts of this clonotype. V usage is TRBV4-2 and J usage is TRBJ1-1, with a possible D match to TRBD1 (5 bases). This CDR3 has 14 amino acids. V shed 0 bases and J shed 6 bases, with 11 bases lying between them. Germline CDR1 and CDR2: LGHNA and YNFKEQ. The CDR3 DNA reads as TGTGCCAGCAGCCAAGACCCGGGGGTCGCTGAAGCTTTCTTT. It encodes CASSQDPGVAEAFF.

Note on this clonotype: Compared with germline, one end of the junction differs, possibly owing to a read error. The gene calls are TRBV7-6 and TRBJ2-7; 9 positions agree with TRBD1. There are 13 residues in the CDR3. Germline lookup yields CDR1 SGHVS and CDR2 FNYEAQ. The CDR3 nucleotides are TGTGCCAGCAGTTTAGGGACAGGGTTTGAGCAGTACTTC. Encoded protein: CASSLGTGFEQYF. Supplemented by reference TRBV7-6 and TRBJ2-7, the full variable domain reads GAGVSQSPRYKVTKRGQDVALRCDPISGHVSLYWYRQALGQGPEFLTYFNYEAQQDKSGLPNDRFSAERPEGSISTLTIQRTEQRDSAMYRCASSLGTGFEQYFGPGTRLTVT.

The CDR3 is CASSQTGLGETQYF. CDR3 in DNA: TGTGCCAGCAGCCAGACAGGGTTAGGAGAGACCCAGTACTTC. This chain uses TRBV7-3 with TRBJ2-5, with 7 bases fitting TRBD1. This CDR3 has 14 amino acids. J was trimmed by 4 bases and V by 5 bases; bases with no gene match: 7. The V gene's germline CDR1 is SGHTA and CDR2 FQGTGA.

This clonotype was picked up many times. The gene calls are TRBV24-1 and TRBJ2-2, with 8 bases aligning to TRBD2. This CDR3 region has 21 residues. Germline V lookup: CDR1 KGHDR, CDR2 SFDVKD. The trim removed 4 bases at V and 3 bases at J, leaving 21 bases unmatched. CDR3 region: CATSETYKARTSGYDTGELFF. The CDR3 DNA reads as TGTGCCACCAGTGAGACTTATAAGGCCCGAACTAGCGGTTACGACACCGGGGAGCTGTTTTTT.

This clonotype has at least ten counts. The V call is TRBV5-4, the J call TRBJ2-1; either TRBD1 or TRBD2 may fit D (6 bases each). The CDR3 is 15 amino acids. V lost 4 bases and J 7 bases, leaving 18 bases between the germline ends. Germline V gene lookup returns CDR1 SGHNT and CDR2 YYREEE (reference sequence). The chain's CDR3 is CASSHEGGLPNEQFF. The CDR3 coding sequence is TGTGCCAGCAGCCATGAGGGGGGACTGCCAAATGAGCAGTTCTTC.